This T cell receptor beta chain was sequenced for a study of early T cells in non-severe SARS-CoV-2 infection. Study summary: RNA in bulk from unsorted whole blood was sequenced, and chains were unpaired.

Attachment of unique molecular identifiers was made to individual cDNA molecules. Via MiXCR, TCRdb re-called the 5' RACE reads, giving one row per CDR3 protein. The sample carries 65,000 to 95,000 distinct CDR3 sequences, 11% to 15% recorded once. General study results and limits: VDJdb matching favored anti-spike CD8 responses, missing private and CD4 specificities.

CDR1 and CDR2 from the germline V gene are SEHNR and FQNEAQ (reference sequence). Trimming stripped 4 bases from V and 4 bases from J, with 13 bases between. The CDR3 length is 14 residues. Points on this clonotype: Its antigen is unknown.

The specimen sequenced was whole blood. The chain recombines TRBV7-9 with TRBJ2-5; perhaps TRBD2 as D (5 bases). The clonotype was recovered from an adult who was a healthcare worker with PCR-confirmed SARS-CoV-2 infection or an uninfected control (not recorded which). In nucleotides, the CDR3 is TGTGCCAGCAGCTACGGGATTTTACTAGAGACCCAGTACTTC. Amino acid sequence: CASSYGILLETQYF.